Below are 26 T cell receptor beta chains sequenced from a single sample in a study of blood T cell repertoires in COVID-19. Libraries were prepared by immunoSEQ multiplex PCR; TCRdb keeps only in-frame clonotypes and omits some of them. Among roughly 79,000 clones listed, 80% to 90% were seen once. Sequencing input: peripheral blood. These receptors all stem from a man aged 45-65 years with active COVID-19.

The chain employs TRBV2 and TRBJ1-1, with 8 bases matching TRBD1. This CDR3 is built from 15 residues. Germline loops: CDR1 SNHLY, CDR2 FYNNEI. J was trimmed by 2 bases and V by 5 bases; bases with no gene match: 7. The CDR3 DNA is TGTGCCAGCAGTCCCGGGACAGGACGAAACACTGAAGCTTTCTTT. It encodes CASSPGTGRNTEAFF.

The V gene is TRBV6-5, the J gene TRBJ1-2, with D unresolved. The germline V gene has CDR1 MNHEY and CDR2 SVGAGI. V lost 8 bases, J lost 5 bases, and 21 bases lay in between. This CDR3 comprises 15 residues. The CDR3 region is CASWSTSQGRYGYTF. CDR3 DNA sequence: TGTGCCAGCTGGTCGACCTCCCAAGGGAGGTATGGCTACACCTTC.

The rearrangement links TRBV18 to TRBJ2-3; 11 bases align to TRBD2. Trimming removed 6 bases from V and 3 bases from J; junction bases left unmatched: 2. Germline CDR1 is KGHSH and CDR2 is LQKENI. The CDR3 covers 14 residues. This CDR3 reads CASSLAGGTDTQYF. The CDR3 DNA reads as TGTGCCAGCTCGCTAGCGGGGGGAACAGATACGCAGTATTTT.

V and J are TRBV7-3 and TRBJ1-2; 8 positions agree with TRBD1. This CDR3 comprises 15 residues. Trimming removed 5 bases from V and 0 bases from J; junction bases left unmatched: 5. CDR1 SGHTA and CDR2 FQGTGA come from the germline V gene. The CDR3 protein is CASSTRGRANYGYTF. The CDR3 DNA sequence: TGTGCCAGCAGCACCAGGGGGCGCGCTAACTATGGCTACACCTTC.

The chain is built from TRBV28 and TRBJ2-3, with D tentatively TRBD1 (6 bases). Deletions cut 3 bases from V and 1 base from J, with 8 bases between. The V gene's germline CDR1 is MDHEN and CDR2 SYDVKM. The CDR3 consists of 14 residues. The CDR3 is CASSLTGRTDTQYF. The CDR3 bases are TGTGCCAGCAGTTTGACAGGCCGCACAGATACGCAGTATTTT.

J is TRBJ1-1 and V is TRBV19; 9 positions agree with TRBD1. With 2 bases clipped from V and 7 bases from J, the junction kept 17 bases outside the gene matches. CDR3 length: 18 amino acids. Germline V gene data show CDR1 as LNHDA and CDR2 as SQIVND (reference sequence). CDR3 protein: CASSIMLLDRGPGGEAFF. CDR3 in DNA: TGTGCCAGTAGTATAATGCTACTGGACAGGGGCCCGGGGGGTGAAGCTTTCTTT.

CDR3 nucleotides: TGTGCCAGCAGCCAAGTCCGGGACTGGGCCCGTGGGGTTCAGTACTTC. This encodes CASSQVRDWARGVQYF. The rearrangement joins TRBV4-2 to TRBJ2-4; tentatively, D is TRBD2 (6 bases). V lost 1 base and J lost 11, with 21 bases in between. Germline V gene data show CDR1 as LGHNA and CDR2 as YNFKEQ. The CDR3 totals 16 residues.

The V and J genes are TRBV27 and TRBJ1-1; a possible D gene is TRBD1 (5 bases). V was trimmed by 5 bases and J by 0 bases, leaving 13 bases between them. CDR3 length equals 15 residues. Germline values: CDR1 MNHEY, CDR2 SMNVEV (reference sequence). The CDR3 DNA sequence: TGTGCCAGCAGTCGCCCGACAGACCTGAACACTGAAGCTTTCTTT. Its protein is CASSRPTDLNTEAFF.

The rearrangement joins TRBV28 to TRBJ2-7, with TRBD1 matching 7 bases. This CDR3 comprises 12 residues. The germline V gene has CDR1 MDHEN and CDR2 SYDVKM. V shed 8 bases, J shed 3 bases, and the junction held 4 bases outside the gene matches. CDR3 region: CASGDSRYEQYF. The DNA for the CDR3 is TGTGCCAGCGGGGACAGCCGCTACGAGCAGTACTTC.

The chain has TRBV7-2 and TRBJ1-1; D is uncertain. V lost 2 bases to trimming and J lost 6 bases, with 7 bases between them. The length of the CDR3 is 12 residues. The V gene's germline CDR1 is SGHTA and CDR2 FQGNSA. The CDR3 region is CASSLMSSEAFF. The CDR3 DNA reads TGTGCCAGCAGCTTAATGAGCTCTGAAGCTTTCTTT.

The V gene is TRBV5-5, the J gene TRBJ2-1; 7 bases line up with TRBD2. CDR3 length: 15 residues. The germline V gene has CDR1 SGHKS and CDR2 YYEKEE (reference sequence). V shed 0 bases and J 2 bases; nucleotides not matched to a gene: 2. The CDR3 is CASSLAGGAYNEQFF. The CDR3 DNA is TGTGCCAGCAGCTTGGCGGGAGGCGCCTACAATGAGCAGTTCTTC.

This chain joins TRBV5-1 and TRBJ2-1, with D perhaps matching TRBD2 (5 bases). The CDR3 has 17 amino acids. Trimming took 2 bases from V and 0 from J, leaving 15 bases between them. The germline gives CDR1 SGHRS, CDR2 YFSETQ. CDR3 in DNA: TGCGCCAGCAGCTTACAGCCCAGCGGAAGCTCCTACAATGAGCAGTTCTTC. Amino acid sequence: CASSLQPSGSSYNEQFF.

The J gene is TRBJ1-1, the V gene TRBV28; 7 bases agree with TRBD1. In germline, CDR1 is MDHEN, CDR2 SYDVKM. J gave up 3 bases and V 5 bases, and 9 bases lay outside the gene matches. The length of the CDR3 is 15 residues. The DNA of the CDR3 is TGTGCCAGCAGTAAACCGACAGGGTCGTACACTGAAGCTTTCTTT. It is translated as CASSKPTGSYTEAFF.

The chain joins TRBV15 to TRBJ1-5; D unclear. CDR3 length: 15 amino acids. Trimming shortened V by 0 bases and J by 0 bases, and 6 bases separated the two germline ends. Germline CDR1 reads LNHNV; CDR2 reads YYDKDF (reference sequence). The CDR3 sequence is CATSRDPNSNQPQHF. In DNA form, the CDR3 reads TGTGCCACCAGCAGAGATCCAAATAGCAATCAGCCCCAGCATTTT.

This clone was counted once. The chain joins TRBV28 to TRBJ1-5; TRBD1 aligns across 9 bases. The junction had 5 bases not matched to a gene; V was cut back by 1 base and J by 4 bases. CDR1 is MDHEN and CDR2 is SYDVKM in the germline V gene. The CDR3 runs 16 residues. CDR3 sequence reads: CASSLLGQGKNQPQHF. In nucleotides, the CDR3 is TGTGCCAGCAGTTTATTGGGACAGGGCAAGAATCAGCCCCAGCATTTT.

V gene TRBV29-1 combines with J gene TRBJ2-1; 13 nucleotides agree with TRBD2. Germline lookup yields CDR1 SQVTM and CDR2 ANQGSEA. The CDR3 runs 19 residues. The V segment lost 3 bases and the J segment 6 bases; nucleotides outside the gene matches: 17. Written as DNA, the CDR3 is TGCAGCGTTGAGTCCCCCAACGGCTTGGGGACTAGCGGGGTCAATGAGCAGTTCTTC. Translating it yields CSVESPNGLGTSGVNEQFF.

The gene calls are TRBV6-5 and TRBJ2-3, with TRBD2 matching 8 bases. The CDR3 has 15 amino acids. Germline CDR1 reads MNHEY; CDR2 reads SVGAGI. V shed 1 base, J shed 1 base, and the junction held 1 base outside the gene matches. CDR3 in DNA: TGTGCCAGCAGTTACTGGCGGGGGGGCACAGATACGCAGTATTTT. Amino acids: CASSYWRGGTDTQYF.

A word on this clone: This specimen includes other DNA sequences encoding the same CDR3. In nucleotides, the CDR3 is TGCAGTGCTAGTCAGGGGGCGAACACCGGGGAGCTGTTTTTT. This translates into CSASQGANTGELFF. The rearrangement uses TRBV20-1 and TRBJ2-2, with 7 bases matching TRBD1. Germline CDR1 reads DFQATT; CDR2 reads SNEGSKA (reference sequence). The CDR3 is 14 residues long. The junction had 1 base not matched to a gene; V was cut back by 3 bases and J by 0 bases.

J is TRBJ2-5 and V is TRBV5-4, with D perhaps TRBD1 (5 bases). Trimming stripped 7 bases from V and 3 bases from J, with 10 bases between. Germline assignment: CDR1 SGHNT and CDR2 YYREEE (reference sequence). The CDR3 has 12 residues. The CDR3 DNA is TGTGCCAGCGCCAAGGGGAAAGAGACCCAGTACTTC. Translation gives CASAKGKETQYF.

This chain connects TRBV5-4 to TRBJ2-7; 7 nucleotides align to TRBD1. The CDR3 consists of 12 residues. Germline CDR1 is SGHNT and CDR2 is YYREEE (reference sequence). Trimming cost V 4 bases and J 7 bases; bases outside gene matches: 5. The CDR3 protein is CASSGGQSEQYF. CDR3 DNA sequence: TGTGCCAGCAGCGGGGGACAGTCGGAGCAGTACTTC.

This clone came up a few times. The chain recombines TRBV9 with TRBJ2-7, with 9 bases matching TRBD1. Trimming removed 3 bases from V and 3 bases from J; junction bases left unmatched: 4. The CDR3 has 14 amino acids. CDR1 is SGDLS and CDR2 is YYNGEE in the germline V gene. CDR3 nucleotide sequence: TGTGCCAGCAGCGCCCAGGGACAGGGCTACGAGCAGTACTTC. It codes for CASSAQGQGYEQYF.

This clone was seen a handful of times. J is TRBJ2-2 and V is TRBV4-2; 8 positions agree with TRBD1. This CDR3 spans 15 amino acids. Trimming took 4 bases from V and 5 from J; bases not matched to a gene: 6. Germline V lookup: CDR1 LGHNA, CDR2 YNFKEQ. Here the CDR3 DNA reads TGTGCCAGCAGCCTTTCGGACAGGGCTACCGGGGAGCTGTTTTTT. This gives the protein CASSLSDRATGELFF.

There are a few counts of this clone. The genes are TRBV4-1 and TRBJ1-5; tentatively, D is TRBD1 (5 bases). Germline CDR1 is MGHRA and CDR2 is YSYEKL. CDR3 size: 14 residues. The V end was cut by 1 base, the J end by 8 bases, with 12 bases between. The CDR3 here is CASSQALPGEPQHF. The CDR3 nucleotides are TGCGCCAGCAGCCAAGCACTACCGGGGGAGCCCCAGCATTTT.

The chain links TRBV5-1 to TRBJ2-2, with 9 bases fitting TRBD1. The CDR3 is 15 amino acids. With V trimmed by 1 base and J by 6 bases, 4 bases remained unmatched. Germline CDR1 SGHRS, CDR2 YFSETQ. CDR3 sequence (DNA): TGCGCCAGCAGCTTGAGAACAGGGGGCTCCGGGGAGCTGTTTTTT. It translates to CASSLRTGGSGELFF.

The chain joins TRBV7-9 to TRBJ2-7; D is possibly TRBD1 (6 bases). This CDR3 is built from 13 residues. Germline V gene data show CDR1 as SEHNR and CDR2 as FQNEAQ (reference sequence). Trimming removed 2 bases from V and 12 bases from J, with 17 bases in between. The DNA for the CDR3 is TGTGCCAGCAGCTTAAATTGGGGGCAGGGTTGGTACTTC. Its protein product is CASSLNWGQGWYF. Drawing the rest from reference TRBV7-9 and TRBJ2-7, the complete variable domain is DTGVSQNPRHKITKRGQNVTFRCDPISEHNRLYWYRQTLGQGPEFLTYFQNEAQLEKSRLLSDRFSAERPKGSFSTLEIQRTEQGDSAMYLCASSLNWGQGWYFGPGTRLTVT.

V gene TRBV27 combines with J gene TRBJ2-1; 16 nucleotides align to TRBD2. V lost 5 bases and J lost 10; bases outside the gene matches: 8. CDR3 size: 16 residues. Germline CDR1 is MNHEY and CDR2 is SMNVEV (reference sequence). CDR3 amino acids: CASSVGTSGGAGEQFF. CDR3 DNA sequence: TGTGCCAGCAGTGTCGGGACTAGCGGGGGGGCCGGGGAGCAGTTCTTC.